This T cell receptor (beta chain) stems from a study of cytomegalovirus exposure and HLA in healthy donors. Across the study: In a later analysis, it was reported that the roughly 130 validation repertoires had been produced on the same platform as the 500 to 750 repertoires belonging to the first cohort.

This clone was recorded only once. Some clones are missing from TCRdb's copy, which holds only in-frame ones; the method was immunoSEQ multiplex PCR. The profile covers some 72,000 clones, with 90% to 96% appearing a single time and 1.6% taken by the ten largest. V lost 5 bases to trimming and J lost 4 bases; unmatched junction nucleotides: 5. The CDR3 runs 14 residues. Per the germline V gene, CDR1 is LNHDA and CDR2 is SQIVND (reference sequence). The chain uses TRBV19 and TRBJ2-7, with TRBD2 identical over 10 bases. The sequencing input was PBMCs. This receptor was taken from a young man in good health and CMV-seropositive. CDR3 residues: CASSPGLASYEQYF. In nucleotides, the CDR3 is TGTGCCAGTAGTCCGGGACTAGCGAGTTACGAGCAGTACTTC.